Listed here are 21 T cell receptor beta chains from one sample, sequenced in a study of T cell repertoires in ileal Crohn's disease (dated by TCRdb to the late 2010s). The time point label on this specimen signifies: inflamed ileum from the surgical specimen. Libraries were prepared through the immunoSEQ multiplex PCR assay. TCRdb took over this immuneACCESS table, retaining in-frame rearrangements with V and J assigned. Such tables are incomplete; in checked studies, under half of the missing clones stem from an unresolved V gene, and the remainder is unexplained. This sample gives 5,500 to 8,000 clones in total; approximately 80% of them show up just once. Clones ranked in the top ten supply 9% to 12% of the sample. The sequenced sample consisted of ileal tissue. The source is an adult with Crohn's disease.

The genes are TRBV5-8 and TRBJ2-3, with D unclear. The CDR3 is 15 amino acids. CDR1 SGHTS and CDR2 YDEGEE come from the germline V gene. Between the trimmed V and J ends, which lost 0 bases and 0 bases, there was a span of 8 bases. CDR3 sequence reads: CASSLDSSSTDTQYF. The CDR3 nucleotides read TGTGCCAGCAGCTTGGACAGCTCTAGCACAGATACGCAGTATTTT. The entire variable domain, with the rest obtained from reference TRBV5-8 and TRBJ2-3, is as follows: EAGVTQSPTHLIKTRGQQATLRCSPISGHTSVYWYQQALGLGLQFLLWYDEGEERNRGNFPPRFSGRQFPNYSSELNVNALELEDSALYLCASSLDSSSTDTQYFGPGTRLTVL.

This clone has a single count. The chain links TRBV5-4 to TRBJ2-1; TRBD2 matches at 10 bases. V shed 1 base, J shed 7 bases, and the junction held 5 bases outside the gene matches. The V gene's germline CDR1 is SGHNT and CDR2 YYREEE (reference sequence). This CDR3 is 15 amino acids long. CDR3 DNA sequence: TGTGCCAGCAGCTTGAGCGGGGGGGCTAGAAATGAGCAGTTCTTC. This translates into CASSLSGGARNEQFF.

The genes are TRBV27 and TRBJ1-2; D may be TRBD1 (5 bases). V was clipped by 6 bases and J by 2 bases, with 16 bases between them. CDR1 and CDR2 from the germline V gene are MNHEY and SMNVEV (reference sequence). This CDR3 contains 15 residues. Here the CDR3 DNA reads TGTGCCAGCAGGGACAACCATTACCACAACTATGGCTACACCTTC. Amino acid sequence: CASRDNHYHNYGYTF.

The chain has TRBV5-6 and TRBJ2-6, with 7 bases aligning to TRBD1. Germline CDR1 SGHDT, CDR2 YYEEEE. J lost 0 bases, V lost 0 bases, and 6 bases had no gene match. The CDR3 sequence is 18 residues long. Written as DNA, the CDR3 is TGTGCCAGCAGCTTGGACAGGGGCGGCTACTCTGGGGCCAACGTCCTGACTTTC. It yields the protein CASSLDRGGYSGANVLTF.

The chain uses TRBV5-6 and TRBJ2-7; 7 positions match TRBD1. Germline loops: CDR1 SGHDT, CDR2 YYEEEE. Germline trimming cut 3 bases from V and 2 bases from J; bases unmatched to any gene: 11. CDR3 length equals 16 residues. CDR3 in amino acids: CASSSLTGTDAYEQYF. As DNA, the CDR3 is TGTGCCAGCAGCTCTCTCACCGGGACAGACGCCTACGAGCAGTACTTC. Full variable domain (missing parts from reference TRBV5-6 and TRBJ2-7): DAGVTQSPTHLIKTRGQQVTLRCSPKSGHDTVSWYQQALGQGPQFIFQYYEEEERQRGNFPDRFSGHQFPNYSSELNVNALLLGDSALYLCASSSLTGTDAYEQYFGPGTRLTVT.

V gene TRBV15 combines with J gene TRBJ2-1; 12 positions agree with TRBD2. V trimming: 0 bases; J trimming: 10 bases; junction bases outside the gene matches: 13. CDR1 is LNHNV, CDR2 YYDKDF, per germline (reference sequence). The CDR3 runs 18 residues. The CDR3 DNA reads as TGTGCCACCAGCAGAGATCTCTCATCTAGCGGGGGGGGCAGGGAGCAGTTCTTC. This gives the protein CATSRDLSSSGGGREQFF.

This clone occurred once. The rearrangement links TRBV5-1 to TRBJ2-7; 14 bases align to TRBD2. CDR3 size: 15 residues. Germline assignment: CDR1 SGHRS and CDR2 YFSETQ. With 4 bases clipped from V and 3 bases from J, the junction kept 3 bases outside the gene matches. CDR3 DNA: TGCGCCAGCAGCCTGGGACTAGCGGGGGACTACGAGCAGTACTTC. This translates into CASSLGLAGDYEQYF. Full variable domain (rest looked up from reference TRBV5-1 and TRBJ2-7): KAGVTQTPRYLIKTRGQQVTLSCSPISGHRSVSWYQQTPGQGLQFLFEYFSETQRNKGNFPGRFSGRQFSNSRSEMNVSTLELGDSALYLCASSLGLAGDYEQYFGPGTRLTVT.

The chain combines TRBV19 with TRBJ2-5; TRBD1 agrees at 8 bases. In germline, CDR1 is LNHDA, CDR2 SQIVND (reference sequence). Trimming at V came to 11 bases and at J to 4 bases, leaving 15 bases not matched to a gene. The CDR3 is 15 amino acids. CDR3 bases: TGTGCCGCCGGGCCCCGACAGGGGCAGGGAGAGACCCAGTACTTC. Amino acids: CAAGPRQGQGETQYF.

This chain uses TRBV11-2 with TRBJ1-1; D gene unclear. Per the germline V gene, CDR1 is SGHAT and CDR2 is FQNNGV. CDR3 length equals 17 residues. V was shortened by 0 bases and J by 1 base, with 15 bases between the two germline ends. CDR3 region: CASSLDFRGRTNTEAFF. CDR3 bases: TGTGCCAGCAGCTTAGATTTTCGTGGGCGGACGAACACTGAAGCTTTCTTT.

This clone is a singleton in its sample. The chain carries TRBV5-3 and TRBJ1-1; perhaps TRBD1 as D (5 bases). TRBV5-3 carries the ORF label, with uncertain function. Trimming took 1 base from V and 0 from J, leaving 19 bases between them. This CDR3 has 18 amino acids. The CDR3 DNA is TGTGCCAGAAGCTTGAGTCCCAGGGCGAAGTTCATGAACACTGAAGCTTTCTTT. Translating gives CARSLSPRAKFMNTEAFF.

This chain links TRBV7-9 with TRBJ2-3; the match to TRBD2 covers 7 bases. This CDR3 contains 16 residues. J lost 5 bases, V lost 4 bases, and 12 bases had no gene match. Looked up from germline, CDR1 is SEHNR and CDR2 is FQNEAQ (reference sequence). CDR3 sequence reads: CASSSLAAPSLDTQYF. The CDR3 coding sequence is TGTGCCAGCAGCTCGCTAGCGGCTCCTTCCCTAGATACGCAGTATTTT.

This chain links TRBV10-3 with TRBJ2-1, with 9 bases fitting TRBD2. The germline CDR1 and CDR2 sequences are ENHRY and SYGVKD. This CDR3 spans 15 amino acids. Trimming took 10 bases from V and 8 from J; bases not matched to a gene: 15. The CDR3 sequence is CATRRGAGGPDEQFF. In DNA, the CDR3 is TGTGCCACCCGTCGAGGCGCGGGGGGGCCAGATGAGCAGTTCTTC.

The rearrangement joins TRBV6-1 to TRBJ2-7, with D hard to call. There are 12 residues in the CDR3. The germline V gene has CDR1 MNHNS and CDR2 SASEGT. Trimming left V 7 bases short and J 4 bases short, with 11 bases between. The CDR3 sequence: CASTAENYEQYF. Here the CDR3 DNA reads TGTGCCAGCACGGCAGAAAATTACGAGCAGTACTTC.

V usage is TRBV4-1 and J usage is TRBJ2-2, with unresolved D. The germline V gene encodes CDR1 MGHRA and CDR2 YSYEKL. Trimming pared 0 bases from V and 0 bases from J, leaving 14 bases between. CDR3 length equals 18 residues. DNA for the CDR3: TGCGCCAGCAGCCAAGACGCTAACAACCCCCCGAACACCGGGGAGCTGTTTTTT. This codes for CASSQDANNPPNTGELFF.

V and J are TRBV5-6 and TRBJ1-2; D is perhaps TRBD1 (6 bases). Germline-derived CDR1 and CDR2 are SGHDT and YYEEEE. This CDR3 contains 15 residues. Trimming left V 1 base short and J 5 bases short, with 15 bases between. The CDR3 DNA reads TGTGCCAGCAGCTTGTATAGGGGGATCCTTTATGGCTACACCTTC. Translation: CASSLYRGILYGYTF. Combining the CDR3 with reference TRBV5-6 and TRBJ1-2 gives the whole variable domain DAGVTQSPTHLIKTRGQQVTLRCSPKSGHDTVSWYQQALGQGPQFIFQYYEEEERQRGNFPDRFSGHQFPNYSSELNVNALLLGDSALYLCASSLYRGILYGYTFGSGTRLTVV.

The chain carries TRBV10-2 and TRBJ2-6; D is uncertain. This CDR3 has 14 residues. Germline loops: CDR1 WSHSY, CDR2 SAAADI. Trimming shortened V by 3 bases and J by 4 bases, and 7 bases separated the two germline ends. Here the CDR3 DNA reads TGCGCCAGCAGTGATCAGGCGGGGGCCAACGTCCTGACTTTC. This sequence encodes CASSDQAGANVLTF.

The chain joins TRBV30 to TRBJ1-2; D is unresolved. Germline CDR1 and CDR2: GTSNPN and SVGIG (reference sequence). This CDR3 contains 13 residues. V was shortened by 1 base and J by 4 bases, with 10 bases between the two germline ends. The CDR3 region is CAWSELHIYGYTF. The CDR3 region has the DNA TGTGCCTGGAGTGAGCTGCACATCTATGGCTACACCTTC.

V is TRBV6-4 and J is TRBJ2-3, with 7 bases that match TRBD2. The CDR3 consists of 14 residues. Germline CDR1 reads MRHNA; CDR2 reads SNTAGT. Trimming took 6 bases from V and 4 from J; bases not matched to a gene: 7. CDR3 sequence: CASSLGGEADTQYF. The CDR3 region has the DNA TGTGCCAGCAGCTTGGGGGGGGAAGCAGATACGCAGTATTTT.

The DNA for the CDR3 is TGTGCCAGCACCCAGGGGAATAGTAATTCACCCCTCCACTTT. The encoded protein is CASTQGNSNSPLHF. The chain employs TRBV7-9 and TRBJ1-6; the D gene is possibly TRBD1 (6 bases). Germline V gene data show CDR1 as SEHNR and CDR2 as FQNEAQ (reference sequence). Trimming removed 7 bases at V and 6 bases at J, with 13 bases between. CDR3 length: 14 amino acids.

The chain is built from TRBV28 and TRBJ2-3; the D gene is possibly TRBD2 (5 bases). Germline V gene lookup returns CDR1 MDHEN and CDR2 SYDVKM. This CDR3 region has 14 residues. Between the trimmed V and J ends, which lost 3 bases and 2 bases, there was a span of 9 bases. CDR3 nucleotide sequence: TGTGCCAGCAGTTTTCCGGGGATCACAGATACGCAGTATTTT. Protein sequence: CASSFPGITDTQYF.

V is TRBV11-2 and J is TRBJ1-2, with 10 bases that match TRBD1. The J segment lost 5 bases and the V segment lost 0 bases, leaving 3 bases of the junction unmatched. The germline CDR1 and CDR2 sequences are SGHAT and FQNNGV. This CDR3 is built from 15 residues. This CDR3 reads CASSLEDRGRYGYTF. The CDR3 bases are TGTGCCAGCAGCTTAGAGGACAGGGGGAGATATGGCTACACCTTC.